This section outlines one T cell receptor (beta chain) sequence together with its context. Method: immunoSEQ multiplex PCR; TCRdb's copy keeps in-frame clones and lacks some. The clone table shows tens of thousands of clones, with the ten largest holding 6.6%. The sample comes from a study of T cells in women clearing cervical HPV infection. In the study overall: Donors had HPV16-related CIN3 or worse; 2 had invasive cancer. For cases, blood was sampled a median about 140 days after lesion detection, interquartile range roughly 90 to 230 days.

The sequence derives from a woman between 18 and 70 years old with a cervical HPV16 infection that either progressed to CIN3+ or cleared (not recorded which). Sequencing input: blood buffy coat.

The CDR3 region is CASSRTSGRAYEQYF. The covered CDR3 bases are TGTGCCAGCAGTCGAACTAGCGGGAGGGCCTACGAG. The genes are TRBV7-2 and TRBJ2-7, with 13 bases identical to TRBD2. The read is 3 residues too short to cover the CDR3 end, so that end is filled in from the germline J gene. The CDR3 is 15 amino acids. CDR1 is SGHTA, CDR2 FQGNSA, per germline. V trimming: 6 bases; J trimming: 2 bases; junction bases outside the gene matches: 4.